Detailed here is one TCR beta chain. Its antigen is not identified. The data originate from a study of tumor-infiltrating lymphocytes in localized non-small cell lung cancer. Germline V gene sequence: CDR1 SGHNT, CDR2 YYREEE (reference sequence). There are 14 residues in the CDR3. Trimming took 5 bases from V and 7 from J; bases not matched to a gene: 7. TCRdb's copy holds only in-frame clones and misses some; the assay was immunoSEQ multiplex PCR. The sample carries about 16,000 clones, approximately 71% recorded once. Study observations and caveats: IM1 and IM2 tumors showed no difference in T-cell fraction. Compared with uninvolved lung, tumors showed higher T cell infiltration by TCRbeta sequencing.

The rearrangement links TRBV5-4 to TRBJ2-1, with TRBD2 matching 9 bases. The receptor was derived from a human donor with non-small cell lung cancer. Sequenced sample: lung tumor tissue. The CDR3 spells CASRSGGSANEQFF. The CDR3 bases are TGTGCCAGCAGAAGCGGGGGGTCTGCGAATGAGCAGTTCTTC.